The next 32 T cell receptor beta chains were all read from a single sample in a study of beta chain features in type 1 diabetes. Expressed TCRB transcripts were sequenced because the entire RNA isolate underwent reverse transcription. Assay: immunoSEQ multiplex PCR; the TCRdb copy retains only in-frame clones and omits some. The table has more than 300,000 clones, less than 15% seen once. The source material was naive CD4+ T cells from blood. The receptors come from a woman aged 18-35 years in good health.

This sequence joins TRBV7-2 and TRBJ2-1; TRBD1 matches at 9 bases. The junction had 4 bases not matched to a gene; V was cut back by 4 bases and J by 6 bases. CDR3 length: 14 residues. The germline gives CDR1 SGHTA, CDR2 FQGNSA. The CDR3 nucleotides read TGTGCCAGCAGCTCGGGACAGGGAACCAATGAGCAGTTCTTC. This sequence encodes CASSSGQGTNEQFF.

This clone was seen more than once but under ten times. The rearrangement joins TRBV4-3 to TRBJ2-3; TRBD2 matches at 7 bases. The CDR3 extends over 12 amino acids. Trimming at V came to 3 bases and at J to 8 bases, leaving 2 bases not matched to a gene. Germline V gene lookup returns CDR1 LGHNA and CDR2 YSLEER. CDR3 nucleotide sequence: TGCGCCAGCAGCCATATAGCGGGTACGCAGTATTTT. Amino acid sequence: CASSHIAGTQYF.

This clone was counted between two and nine times. J is TRBJ1-1 and V is TRBV7-9, with 9 bases fitting TRBD1. This CDR3 comprises 14 residues. With 5 bases clipped from V and 9 bases from J, the junction kept 10 bases outside the gene matches. Germline-derived CDR1 and CDR2 are SEHNR and FQNEAQ (reference sequence). In DNA, the CDR3 is TGTGCCAGCAGCCCCCCGGGACAGGGCAGAAAAGCTTTCTTT. Translated, it gives CASSPPGQGRKAFF.

This clone was seen only a few times. This chain connects TRBV9 to TRBJ1-1; D is possibly TRBD1 (5 bases). Germline V gene lookup returns CDR1 SGDLS and CDR2 YYNGEE. This CDR3 has 15 residues. V dropped 3 bases and J dropped 0 bases, with 12 bases sitting between them. In nucleotides, the CDR3 is TGTGCCAGCAGCGGAACACAGGACCTGAACACTGAAGCTTTCTTT. Its translation: CASSGTQDLNTEAFF.

Comments on this clone: The same CDR3 also results from other DNA sequences found in this sample. This sequence joins TRBV29-1 and TRBJ1-2; D is uncertain. The V end was cut by 4 bases, the J end by 0 bases, with 6 bases between. Per the germline V gene, CDR1 is SQVTM and CDR2 is ANQGSEA. This CDR3 region has 12 residues. CDR3 nucleotide sequence: TGCAGCGTTGGTCCGTCTAACTATGGCTACACCTTC. This encodes CSVGPSNYGYTF.

This chain joins TRBV7-9 and TRBJ1-1; D is unclear. With 5 bases removed from V and 5 bases from J, the gap between germline ends came to 15 bases. CDR1 SEHNR and CDR2 FQNEAQ come from the germline V gene (reference sequence). This CDR3 comprises 14 residues. CDR3 nucleotides: TGTGCCAGCAGCGTCCGTGACCGGAGGACTGAAGCTTTCTTT. This gives the protein CASSVRDRRTEAFF.

The rearrangement joins TRBV7-8 to TRBJ2-5; 9 nucleotides align to TRBD2. Germline values: CDR1 SGHVS, CDR2 FQNEAQ. This CDR3 comprises 16 residues. The J segment lost 5 bases and the V segment lost 2 bases, leaving 9 bases of the junction unmatched. CDR3 sequence reads: CASSLYGSGRVETQYF. CDR3 bases: TGTGCCAGCAGCTTATACGGTAGCGGGAGAGTTGAGACCCAGTACTTC. Filled out from reference TRBV7-8 and TRBJ2-5, the complete variable domain reads GAGVSQSPRYKVAKRGQDVALRCDPISGHVSLFWYQQALGQGPEFLTYFQNEAQLDKSGLPSDRFFAERPEGSVSTLKIQRTQQEDSAVYLCASSLYGSGRVETQYFGPGTRLLVL.

This clone was recorded a few times. The chain joins TRBV19 to TRBJ1-5, with no clear D. The CDR3 extends over 13 amino acids. Trimming took off 8 bases at V and 2 bases at J, with 10 bases between the two ends. Germline V gives CDR1 LNHDA, CDR2 SQIVND (reference sequence). The CDR3 spells CASFRGGNQPQHF. CDR3 nucleotide sequence: TGTGCCAGTTTCCGCGGCGGCAATCAGCCCCAGCATTTT.

This clone was picked up one time. In nucleotides, the CDR3 is TGCAGCGTCGCAAACAGGTTTTCGACGGTGTACGAGCAGTACTTC. Amino acids: CSVANRFSTVYEQYF. The chain recombines TRBV29-1 with TRBJ2-7, with TRBD1 as a possible D gene (5 bases). The CDR3 length is 15 residues. Germline CDR1 is SQVTM and CDR2 is ANQGSEA. V shed 6 bases and J shed 4 bases, with 22 bases lying between them.

This clone was detected a few times. The J gene is TRBJ2-7, the V gene TRBV30, with D possibly being TRBD2 (6 bases). This CDR3 spans 15 amino acids. Trimming left V 4 bases short and J 6 bases short, with 22 bases between. Germline-derived CDR1 and CDR2 are GTSNPN and SVGIG (reference sequence). The CDR3 here is CAWTKWQAGTSEQYF. The CDR3 DNA reads as TGTGCCTGGACCAAGTGGCAGGCGGGGACTTCCGAGCAGTACTTC.

This clone came up once. V usage is TRBV5-1 and J usage is TRBJ2-3, with 12 bases aligning to TRBD1. The V gene's germline CDR1 is SGHRS and CDR2 YFSETQ. The CDR3 runs to 18 residues. J gave up 5 bases and V 0 bases, and 10 bases lay outside the gene matches. The CDR3 sequence is CASSLVGRGQGAVDTQYF. The CDR3 nucleotides read TGCGCCAGCAGCTTGGTTGGTCGGGGACAGGGGGCTGTAGATACGCAGTATTTT.

This clone was seen only a few times. The chain joins TRBV15 to TRBJ2-1; 9 bases align to TRBD2. CDR1 is LNHNV and CDR2 is YYDKDF in the germline V gene (reference sequence). This CDR3 spans 17 amino acids. V trimming: 2 bases; J trimming: 4 bases; junction bases outside the gene matches: 9. In nucleotides, the CDR3 is TGTGCCACCAGCAGATTTGGACCTAGCGGGACTTACAATGAGCAGTTCTTC. This encodes CATSRFGPSGTYNEQFF.

This clone appeared a few times. V is TRBV7-2 and J is TRBJ1-2; 10 bases are a match to TRBD1. CDR3 length equals 18 residues. Unmatched junction bases numbered 16, after V lost 5 bases and J lost 4 bases. Germline V lookup: CDR1 SGHTA, CDR2 FQGNSA. The CDR3 DNA follows: TGTGCCAGCAGCAGGGAGGGACAGGGGCGCCGGTTTGGCTATGGCTACACCTTC. Encoded protein: CASSREGQGRRFGYGYTF.

Turning to this clone: Additional DNA sequences in this sample encode the identical CDR3. The chain carries TRBV19 and TRBJ2-1, with TRBD2 matching over 7 bases. The V gene's germline CDR1 is LNHDA and CDR2 SQIVND (reference sequence). The length of the CDR3 is 14 residues. J lost 1 base, V lost 3 bases, and 0 bases had no gene match. CDR3 in amino acids: CASSMRGSYNEQFF. CDR3 DNA: TGTGCCAGTAGTATGCGGGGGTCCTACAATGAGCAGTTCTTC.

The V call is TRBV4-2, the J call TRBJ2-5; 7 bases are shared with TRBD1. Germline V CDR1 and CDR2: LGHNA, YNFKEQ. The CDR3 sequence is 16 residues long. The V segment lost 3 bases and the J segment 1 base; nucleotides outside the gene matches: 8. CDR3: CASSQPQGTGQETQYF. CDR3 bases: TGTGCCAGCAGCCAGCCACAGGGGACGGGCCAAGAGACCCAGTACTTC.

A few counts support this clone. The chain has TRBV6-1 and TRBJ2-3; D remains unclear. Per the germline V gene, CDR1 is MNHNS and CDR2 is SASEGT. The CDR3 has 13 residues. V was pared by 4 bases and J by 2 bases, with 7 bases between. In DNA, the CDR3 is TGTGCCAGCAGTGTAGCTCTCACAGATACGCAGTATTTT. This sequence encodes CASSVALTDTQYF.

This chain connects TRBV28 to TRBJ2-1; perhaps TRBD1 as D (6 bases). Germline V gene lookup returns CDR1 MDHEN and CDR2 SYDVKM. CDR3 size: 13 residues. The V end lost 0 bases, the J end lost 6 bases, and 6 bases lay between the germline ends. The CDR3, as DNA: TGTGCCAGCAGTTTATGGGGGGCCAATGAGCAGTTCTTC. It specifies CASSLWGANEQFF.

A few counts support this clone. The rearrangement uses TRBV30 and TRBJ1-2, with 9 positions matching TRBD1. The CDR3 is 15 residues long. Germline V gene sequence: CDR1 GTSNPN, CDR2 SVGIG (reference sequence). V dropped 6 bases and J dropped 3; count of bases not matched to a gene: 11. The chain's CDR3 is CACKSITGGYYGYTF. The CDR3 bases are TGTGCCTGCAAGAGTATAACAGGGGGCTACTATGGCTACACCTTC. The full variable domain, completed using reference TRBV30 and TRBJ1-2, is SQTIHQWPATLVQPVGSPLSLECTVEGTSNPNLYWYRQAAGRGLQLLFYSVGIGQISSEVPQNLSASRPQDRQFILSSKKLLLSDSGFYLCACKSITGGYYGYTFGSGTRLTVV.

The chain joins TRBV30 to TRBJ2-5; 11 bases line up with TRBD2. The CDR3 loop spans 14 amino acids. Germline trimming cut 5 bases from V and 5 bases from J; bases unmatched to any gene: 7. Per the germline V gene, CDR1 is GTSNPN and CDR2 is SVGIG (reference sequence). CDR3 sequence (DNA): TGTGCCTGGGGGACTAGCGGAGGGAAGGAGACCCAGTACTTC. Its translation: CAWGTSGGKETQYF.

This clone showed up just a few times. J is TRBJ2-7 and V is TRBV19, with D perhaps TRBD1 (6 bases). Germline CDR1 and CDR2: LNHDA and SQIVND (reference sequence). V gave up 4 bases and J gave up 1 base, with 14 bases separating them. The CDR3 totals 15 residues. The CDR3 protein is CASSTGTPLSYEQYF. For the CDR3, the DNA is TGTGCCAGTAGTACCGGGACACCTTTATCCTACGAGCAGTACTTC. Combining the CDR3 with reference TRBV19 and TRBJ2-7 gives the whole variable domain DGGITQSPKYLFRKEGQNVTLSCEQNLNHDAMYWYRQDPGQGLRLIYYSQIVNDFQKGDIAEGYSVSREKKESFPLTVTSAQKNPTAFYLCASSTGTPLSYEQYFGPGTRLTVT.

This clone appeared a few times. The chain carries TRBV5-1 and TRBJ2-7; possibly TRBD2 for D (5 bases). This CDR3 is built from 13 residues. With 1 base removed from V and 2 bases from J, the gap between germline ends came to 7 bases. Germline values: CDR1 SGHRS, CDR2 YFSETQ. For the CDR3, the DNA is TGCGCCAGCAGCTTGCAACTAGCCTACGAGCAGTACTTC. Translation: CASSLQLAYEQYF. The full variable domain, in which reference TRBV5-1 and TRBJ2-7 provide the parts outside the CDR3, is KAGVTQTPRYLIKTRGQQVTLSCSPISGHRSVSWYQQTPGQGLQFLFEYFSETQRNKGNFPGRFSGRQFSNSRSEMNVSTLELGDSALYLCASSLQLAYEQYFGPGTRLTVT.

This chain joins TRBV18 and TRBJ2-1, with TRBD1 matching over 8 bases. Germline V gives CDR1 KGHSH, CDR2 LQKENI. V shed 6 bases and J 4 bases; nucleotides not matched to a gene: 2. The length of the CDR3 is 13 residues. The chain's CDR3 is CASSGTGYNEQFF. CDR3 nucleotides: TGTGCCAGCTCGGGGACAGGATACAATGAGCAGTTCTTC.

CDR3: CASSPYSMGQERSRYF. The CDR3 nucleotides read TGTGCCAGCTCACCATATTCCATGGGACAGGAGAGGAGCCGGTACTTC. The chain carries TRBV18 and TRBJ2-7, with 8 bases lining up with TRBD1. The CDR3 has 16 residues. The germline gives CDR1 KGHSH, CDR2 LQKENI. J lost 12 bases, V lost 2 bases, and 18 bases had no gene match.

V is TRBV28 and J is TRBJ2-5; D is perhaps TRBD2 (6 bases). The V end was cut by 6 bases, the J end by 3 bases, with 11 bases between. Germline lookup yields CDR1 MDHEN and CDR2 SYDVKM. The CDR3 is made up of 13 amino acids. The CDR3 DNA follows: TGTGCCAGCAGCCGGGGACTCAAAGAGACCCAGTACTTC. Protein product: CASSRGLKETQYF.

The chain recombines TRBV5-4 with TRBJ1-2; the match to TRBD1 covers 7 bases. The CDR3 length is 16 residues. With V trimmed by 4 bases and J by 2 bases, 11 bases remained unmatched. Germline CDR1 reads SGHNT; CDR2 reads YYREEE (reference sequence). Written as DNA, the CDR3 is TGTGCCAGCAGCCGACCGGGGACAGTACCGAACTATGGCTACACCTTC. Translating it yields CASSRPGTVPNYGYTF.

The J gene is TRBJ1-1, the V gene TRBV15; 7 bases map to TRBD1. The V segment lost 3 bases and the J segment 7 bases; nucleotides outside the gene matches: 8. CDR3 size: 14 residues. Germline V lookup: CDR1 LNHNV, CDR2 YYDKDF (reference sequence). CDR3 protein: CATSRGDRVDEAFF. The CDR3 nucleotides are TGTGCCACCAGCAGGGGAGACAGGGTAGATGAAGCTTTCTTT.

In its sample, this clone was seen a few times. Within the sample, other DNA sequences also encode this same CDR3. The chain carries TRBV29-1 and TRBJ1-1; no definite D call. Germline CDR1 reads SQVTM; CDR2 reads ANQGSEA. This CDR3 has 11 residues. V gave up 6 bases and J gave up 0 bases, with 5 bases separating them. The CDR3 sequence is CSVSVNTEAFF. CDR3 nucleotide sequence: TGCAGCGTCTCAGTGAACACTGAAGCTTTCTTT.

The sample holds a few counts of this clone. The gene calls are TRBV5-6 and TRBJ1-5, with 8 bases aligning to TRBD1. CDR3 size: 15 residues. Germline V gives CDR1 SGHDT, CDR2 YYEEEE. The ends lost 3 bases at V and 4 bases at J; junction bases unmatched: 6. CDR3 region: CASSYRTGRNQPQHF. CDR3 coding DNA: TGTGCCAGCAGCTATAGGACAGGGAGGAATCAGCCCCAGCATTTT.

The CDR3 here is CASSTGTSGGYEQYF. The CDR3 DNA reads as TGTGCCAGTAGTACCGGGACTAGCGGGGGCTACGAGCAGTACTTC. The genes are TRBV19 and TRBJ2-7; 14 nucleotides agree with TRBD2. V was pared by 4 bases and J by 3 bases, with 2 bases of the junction left unmatched. The CDR3 sequence is 15 residues long. CDR1 is LNHDA and CDR2 is SQIVND in the germline V gene (reference sequence).

This clone came up a few times. The chain joins TRBV4-3 to TRBJ2-7; D possibly corresponds to TRBD2 (5 bases). Germline-derived CDR1 and CDR2 are LGHNA and YSLEER. Trimming pared 4 bases from V and 3 bases from J, leaving 13 bases between. The CDR3 extends over 14 amino acids. CDR3 sequence: CASSRKREHYEQYF. In DNA form, the CDR3 reads TGCGCCAGCAGCCGCAAAAGGGAGCACTACGAGCAGTACTTC.

The chain recombines TRBV18 with TRBJ2-7, with 7 positions matching TRBD1. Unmatched junction bases numbered 7, after V lost 5 bases and J lost 3 bases. The CDR3 runs to 14 residues. Germline values: CDR1 KGHSH, CDR2 LQKENI. CDR3 DNA sequence: TGTGCCAGCTCAGGCGACAGGGTTCGCTACGAGCAGTACTTC. Its protein is CASSGDRVRYEQYF. Full variable domain (missing parts from reference TRBV18 and TRBJ2-7): NAGVMQNPRHLVRRRGQEARLRCSPMKGHSHVYWYRQLPEEGLKFMVYLQKENIIDESGMPKERFSAEFPKEGPSILRIQQVVRGDSAAYFCASSGDRVRYEQYFGPGTRLTVT.

This clone occurred a few times. The rearrangement joins TRBV19 to TRBJ2-7; possible D gene TRBD1, 6 bases. The CDR3 is 14 residues long. Trimming removed 4 bases at V and 2 bases at J, with 12 bases between. CDR1 is LNHDA and CDR2 is SQIVND in the germline V gene (reference sequence). The CDR3 sequence: CASSTSGVPYEQYF. The CDR3 nucleotides are TGTGCCAGTAGTACCTCAGGGGTCCCCTACGAGCAGTACTTC.